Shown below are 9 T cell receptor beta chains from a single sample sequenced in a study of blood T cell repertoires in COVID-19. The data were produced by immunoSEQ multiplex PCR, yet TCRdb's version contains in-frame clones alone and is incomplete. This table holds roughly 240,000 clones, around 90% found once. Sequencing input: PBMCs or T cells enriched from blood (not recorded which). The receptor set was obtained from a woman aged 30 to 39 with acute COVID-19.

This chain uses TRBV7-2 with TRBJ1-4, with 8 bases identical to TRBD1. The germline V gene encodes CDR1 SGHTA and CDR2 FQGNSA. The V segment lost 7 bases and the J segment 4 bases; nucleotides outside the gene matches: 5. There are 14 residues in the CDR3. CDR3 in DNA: TGTGCCAGCACCCGACAGGGGATTAATGAAAAACTGTTTTTT. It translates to CASTRQGINEKLFF.

CDR3 coding DNA: TGTGCCAGCAGCCCCAGGGGCTATGGCTACACCTTC. It codes for CASSPRGYGYTF. The chain links TRBV7-9 to TRBJ1-2, with D tentatively TRBD1 (6 bases). Germline CDR1 and CDR2: SEHNR and FQNEAQ (reference sequence). The V end was cut by 5 bases, the J end by 4 bases, with 8 bases between. The CDR3 covers 12 residues.

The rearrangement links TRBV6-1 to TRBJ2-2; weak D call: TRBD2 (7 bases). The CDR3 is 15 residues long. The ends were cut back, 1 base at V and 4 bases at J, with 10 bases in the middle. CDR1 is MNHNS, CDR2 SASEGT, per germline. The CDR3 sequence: CASSEGGGPTGELFF. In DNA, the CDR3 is TGTGCCAGCAGTGAAGGGGGGGGGCCCACCGGGGAGCTGTTTTTT.

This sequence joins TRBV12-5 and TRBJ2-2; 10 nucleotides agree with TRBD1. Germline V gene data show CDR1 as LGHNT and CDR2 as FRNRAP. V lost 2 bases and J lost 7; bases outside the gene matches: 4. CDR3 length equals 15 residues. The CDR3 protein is CASGLPTGGFGELFF. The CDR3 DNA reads TGTGCTAGTGGTTTGCCGACAGGGGGCTTCGGGGAGCTGTTTTTT.

The CDR3 loop reads CASSHPGQSEKLFF. The DNA of the CDR3 is TGTGCCAGCAGCCACCCGGGACAGAGTGAAAAACTGTTTTTT. The V and J genes are TRBV5-6 and TRBJ1-4, with TRBD1 identical over 7 bases. The CDR3 covers 14 residues. V lost 4 bases and J lost 7; bases outside the gene matches: 7. Per germline, CDR1 SGHDT and CDR2 YYEEEE.

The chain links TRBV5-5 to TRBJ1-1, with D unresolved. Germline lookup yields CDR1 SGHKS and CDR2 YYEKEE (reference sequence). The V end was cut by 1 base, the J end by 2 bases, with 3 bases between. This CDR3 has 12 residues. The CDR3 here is CASSLTNTEAFF. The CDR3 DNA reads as TGTGCCAGCAGCTTGACTAACACTGAAGCTTTCTTT.

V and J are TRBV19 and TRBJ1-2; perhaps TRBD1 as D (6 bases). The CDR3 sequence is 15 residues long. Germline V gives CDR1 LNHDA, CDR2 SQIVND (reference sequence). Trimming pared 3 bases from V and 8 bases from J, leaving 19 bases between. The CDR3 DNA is TGTGCCAGTAGTATCAACAGGGCCAACCTTGGGGGCTACACCTTC. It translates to CASSINRANLGGYTF.

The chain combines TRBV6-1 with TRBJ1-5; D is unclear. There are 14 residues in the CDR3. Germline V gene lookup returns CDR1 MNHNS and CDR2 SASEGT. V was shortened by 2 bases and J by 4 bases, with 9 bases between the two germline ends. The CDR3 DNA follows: TGTGCCAGCAGTGAACCGAGGGCTAATCAGCCCCAGCATTTT. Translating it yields CASSEPRANQPQHF.

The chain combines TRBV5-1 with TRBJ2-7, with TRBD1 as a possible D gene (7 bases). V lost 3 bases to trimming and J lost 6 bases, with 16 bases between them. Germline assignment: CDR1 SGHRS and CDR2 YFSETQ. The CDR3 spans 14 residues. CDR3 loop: CASSSGGMEGEQYF. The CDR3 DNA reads TGCGCCAGCAGCTCAGGGGGGATGGAAGGCGAGCAGTACTTC.